These T cell receptor beta chains were read from a single sample in a study of blood T cells in healthy people across ages. From the 5' RACE reads, TCRdb called clonotypes with MiXCR, one entry per CDR3 protein. The data contain 650,000 to 950,000 distinct CDR3 sequences, approximately 48% of them seen just once; the ten biggest clones take up about a fifth. What was sequenced was blood. These receptors originate from a man aged 60-69 years in good health. Both conserved end residues are part of each CDR3. Fields, in order: V gene, D gene, J gene, clone size, CDR3 protein, CDR3 DNA. A D gene is named only where the DNA matches it firmly. Size is omitted from some rows. Given values are once, few, many or a class for expanded clones.

V: TRBV5-1
D: -
J: TRBJ1-1
size: -
CDR3: CASSLVADMNTEAFF
DNA: TGCGCCAGCAGCTTGGTCGCAGATATGAACACTGAAGCTTTCTTT

V: TRBV6-1
D: TRBD1
J: TRBJ2-7
size: few
CDR3: CASSGDDRGRLEYHEQYF
DNA: TGTGCCAGCAGTGGGGACGACAGGGGGCGATTGGAGTACCACGAGCAGTACTTC

V: TRBV6-5
D: TRBD2
J: TRBJ2-1
size: -
CDR3: CASSYSRSGGNEQFF
DNA: TGTGCCAGCAGTTACTCGAGGAGCGGGGGTAATGAGCAGTTCTTC

V: TRBV3-1
D: -
J: TRBJ1-4
size: -
CDR3: CATRRATNEKLFF
DNA: TGTGCCACCCGAAGGGCAACTAATGAAAAACTGTTTTTT

V: TRBV6-2/TRBV6-3
D: TRBD2
J: TRBJ2-3
size: once
CDR3: CASTPVAGPKDTQYF
DNA: TGTGCCAGCACTCCCGTAGCGGGGCCCAAGGATACGCAGTATTTT

V: TRBV6-5
D: TRBD1
J: TRBJ2-5
size: many
CDR3: CASSSGQGLETQYF
DNA: TGTGCCAGCAGTTCGGGACAGGGTCTGGAGACCCAGTACTTC

V: TRBV5-1
D: -
J: TRBJ2-7
size: few
CDR3: CASSLGELYEQYF
DNA: TGCGCCAGCAGCCTCGGCGAACTATACGAGCAGTACTTC

V: TRBV20-1
D: -
J: TRBJ1-2
size: few
CDR3: CSAQTLGGGNYGYTF
DNA: TGCAGTGCTCAGACCCTTGGGGGGGGAAACTATGGCTACACCTTC

V: TRBV20-1
D: -
J: TRBJ2-1
size: many
CDR3: CSARPRDSYIEQFF
DNA: TGCAGTGCTAGACCTAGAGACAGCTACATTGAGCAGTTCTTC

V: TRBV28
D: -
J: TRBJ2-2
size: -
CDR3: CASKAGANTGELFF
DNA: TGTGCCAGCAAGGCGGGGGCCAACACCGGGGAGCTGTTTTTT

V: TRBV5-1
D: -
J: TRBJ2-3
size: -
CDR3: CASSSNGRTDTQYF
DNA: TGCGCCAGCAGCTCAAATGGGAGGACAGATACGCAGTATTTT

V: TRBV29-1
D: -
J: TRBJ2-3
size: many
CDR3: CSVDPAQETTDTQYF
DNA: TGCAGCGTTGATCCGGCGCAGGAGACCACAGATACGCAGTATTTT

V: TRBV2
D: -
J: TRBJ2-1
size: few
CDR3: CASSGDVDEQFF
DNA: TGTGCCAGCAGTGGGGATGTCGATGAGCAGTTCTTC

V: TRBV6-1
D: -
J: TRBJ2-1
size: -
CDR3: CASTLGLARGEQFF
DNA: TGTGCCAGCACCCTCGGTCTAGCCCGGGGTGAGCAGTTCTTC

V: TRBV24-1
D: -
J: TRBJ2-3
size: few
CDR3: CATRGVTDTQYF
DNA: TGTGCCACCAGAGGGGTAACAGATACGCAGTATTTT

V: TRBV20-1
D: TRBD2
J: TRBJ2-5
size: -
CDR3: CSARTSEGFQETQYF
DNA: TGCAGTGCTAGGACTAGCGAGGGATTCCAAGAGACCCAGTACTTC

V: TRBV20-1
D: -
J: TRBJ2-3
size: -
CDR3: CSASWDTQYF
DNA: TGCAGTGCTAGTTGGGATACGCAGTATTTT

V: TRBV24-1
D: -
J: TRBJ2-3
size: -
CDR3: CATSDWGTDTQYF
DNA: TGTGCCACCAGTGATTGGGGGACAGATACGCAGTATTTT